This entry describes one TCR beta chain. Some clones are missing from TCRdb's copy, which holds only in-frame ones; the method was immunoSEQ multiplex PCR. The sample yields more than 95,000 clones, roughly nine tenths seen once. The sample originates from a study of blood T cell repertoires in COVID-19. Sequencing was performed on peripheral blood. The origin of this receptor is a human donor with active COVID-19. The donor label of this sample is uncertain.

CDR3 protein: CASSQASGGGNTIYF. In nucleotides, the CDR3 is TGTGCCAGCAGCCAAGCGTCAGGTGGCGGAAACACCATATATTTT. This chain connects TRBV4-2 to TRBJ1-3; D is undetermined. Germline loops: CDR1 LGHNA, CDR2 YNFKEQ. This CDR3 has 15 residues. Between the trimmed V and J ends, which lost 1 base and 4 bases, there was a span of 11 bases.